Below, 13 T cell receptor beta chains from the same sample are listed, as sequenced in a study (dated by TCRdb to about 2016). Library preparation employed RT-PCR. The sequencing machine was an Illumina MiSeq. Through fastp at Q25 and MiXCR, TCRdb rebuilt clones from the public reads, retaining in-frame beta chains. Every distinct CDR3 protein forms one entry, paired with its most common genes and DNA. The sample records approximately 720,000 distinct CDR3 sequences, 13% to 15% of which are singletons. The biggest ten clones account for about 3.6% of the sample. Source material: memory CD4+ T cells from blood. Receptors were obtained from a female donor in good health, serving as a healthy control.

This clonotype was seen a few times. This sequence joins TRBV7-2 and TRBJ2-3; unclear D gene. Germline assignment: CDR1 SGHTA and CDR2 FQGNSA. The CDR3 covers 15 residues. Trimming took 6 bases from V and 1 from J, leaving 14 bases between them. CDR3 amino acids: CASRPRLAGTDTQYF. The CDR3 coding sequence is TGTGCCAGCAGACCTCGGCTGGCAGGCACAGATACGCAGTATTTT.

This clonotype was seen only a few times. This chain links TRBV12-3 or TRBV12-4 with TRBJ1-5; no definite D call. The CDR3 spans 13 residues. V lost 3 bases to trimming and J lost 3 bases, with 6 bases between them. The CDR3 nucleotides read TGTGCCAGCAGTTTTGTCCCCAATCAGCCCCAGCATTTT. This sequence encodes CASSFVPNQPQHF.

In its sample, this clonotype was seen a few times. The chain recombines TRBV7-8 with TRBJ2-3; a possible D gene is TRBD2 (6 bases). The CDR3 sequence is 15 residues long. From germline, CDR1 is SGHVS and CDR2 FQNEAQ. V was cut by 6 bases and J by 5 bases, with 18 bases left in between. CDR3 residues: CASRPSPGAGDTQYF. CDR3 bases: TGTGCCAGCAGACCCAGCCCAGGAGCGGGAGATACGCAGTATTTT. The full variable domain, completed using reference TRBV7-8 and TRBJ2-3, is GAGVSQSPRYKVAKRGQDVALRCDPISGHVSLFWYQQALGQGPEFLTYFQNEAQLDKSGLPSDRFFAERPEGSVSTLKIQRTQQEDSAVYLCASRPSPGAGDTQYFGPGTRLTVL.

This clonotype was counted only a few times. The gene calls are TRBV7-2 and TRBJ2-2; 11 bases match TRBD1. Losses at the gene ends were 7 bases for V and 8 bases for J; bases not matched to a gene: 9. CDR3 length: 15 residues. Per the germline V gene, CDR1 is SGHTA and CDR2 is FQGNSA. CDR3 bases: TGTGCCAGCATCCTGGGGGACAGGGGGACAGGGGAGCTGTTTTTT. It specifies CASILGDRGTGELFF.

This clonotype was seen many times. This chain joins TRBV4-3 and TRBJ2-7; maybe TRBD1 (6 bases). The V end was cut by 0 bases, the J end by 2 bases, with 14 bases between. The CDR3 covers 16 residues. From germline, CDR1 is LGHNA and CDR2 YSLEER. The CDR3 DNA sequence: TGCGCCAGCAGCCAAGAACCGGGACAATGGACCTACGAGCAGTACTTC. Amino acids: CASSQEPGQWTYEQYF.

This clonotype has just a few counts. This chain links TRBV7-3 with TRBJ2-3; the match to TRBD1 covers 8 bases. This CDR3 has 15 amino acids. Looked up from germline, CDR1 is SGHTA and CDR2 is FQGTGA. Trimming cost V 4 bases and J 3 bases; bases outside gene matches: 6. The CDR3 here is CASSSLGQGTDTQYF. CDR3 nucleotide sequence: TGTGCCAGCAGCTCTTTAGGACAGGGTACAGATACGCAGTATTTT.

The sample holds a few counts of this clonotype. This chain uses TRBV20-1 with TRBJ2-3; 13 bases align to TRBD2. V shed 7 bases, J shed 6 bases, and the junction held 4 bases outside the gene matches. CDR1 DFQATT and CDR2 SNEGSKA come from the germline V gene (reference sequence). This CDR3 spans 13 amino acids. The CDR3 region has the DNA TGCAGTGGGACTAGCGGGAGTTGGGATACGCAGTATTTT. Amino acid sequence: CSGTSGSWDTQYF.

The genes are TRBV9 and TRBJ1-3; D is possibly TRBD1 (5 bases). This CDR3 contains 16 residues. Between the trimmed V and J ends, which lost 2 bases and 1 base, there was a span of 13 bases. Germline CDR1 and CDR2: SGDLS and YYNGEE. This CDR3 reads CASSVSAGLSGNTIYF. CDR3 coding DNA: TGTGCCAGCAGCGTCTCAGCAGGGTTATCTGGAAACACCATATATTTT. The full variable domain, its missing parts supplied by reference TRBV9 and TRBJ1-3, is DSGVTQTPKHLITATGQRVTLRCSPRSGDLSVYWYQQSLDQGLQFLIQYYNGEERAKGNILERFSAQQFPDLHSELNLSSLELGDSALYFCASSVSAGLSGNTIYFGEGSWLTVV.

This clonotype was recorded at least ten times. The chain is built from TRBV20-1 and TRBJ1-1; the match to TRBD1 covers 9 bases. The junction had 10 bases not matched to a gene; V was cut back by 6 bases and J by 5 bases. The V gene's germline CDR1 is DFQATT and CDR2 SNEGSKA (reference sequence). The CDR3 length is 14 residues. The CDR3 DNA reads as TGCAGTGCAATAAAGGGACAGGGCGGAACTGAAGCTTTCTTT. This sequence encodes CSAIKGQGGTEAFF.

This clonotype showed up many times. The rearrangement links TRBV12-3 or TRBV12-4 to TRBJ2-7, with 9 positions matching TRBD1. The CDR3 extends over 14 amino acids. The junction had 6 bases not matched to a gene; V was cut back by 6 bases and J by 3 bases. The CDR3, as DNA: TGTGCCAGCAGGGCGACAGGGGGGAACTACGAGCAGTACTTC. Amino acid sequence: CASRATGGNYEQYF.

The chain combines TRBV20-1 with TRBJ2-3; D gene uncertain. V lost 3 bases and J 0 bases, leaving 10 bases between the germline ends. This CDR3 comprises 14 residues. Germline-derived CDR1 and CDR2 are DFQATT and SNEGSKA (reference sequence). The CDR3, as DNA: TGCAGTGCTAGGACGCCAGTAAGCACAGATACGCAGTATTTT. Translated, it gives CSARTPVSTDTQYF.

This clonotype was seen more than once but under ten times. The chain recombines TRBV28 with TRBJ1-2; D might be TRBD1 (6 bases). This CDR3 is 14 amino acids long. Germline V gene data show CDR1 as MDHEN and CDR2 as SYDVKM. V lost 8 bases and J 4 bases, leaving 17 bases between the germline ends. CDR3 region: CASGAGVRAYGYTF. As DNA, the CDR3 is TGTGCCAGCGGAGCAGGGGTTCGGGCCTATGGCTACACCTTC.

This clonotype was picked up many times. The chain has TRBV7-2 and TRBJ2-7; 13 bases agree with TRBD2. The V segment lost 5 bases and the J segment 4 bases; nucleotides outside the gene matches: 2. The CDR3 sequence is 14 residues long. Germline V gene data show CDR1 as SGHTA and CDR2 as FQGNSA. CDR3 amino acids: CASSGTSGKYEQYF. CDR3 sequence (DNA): TGTGCCAGCAGCGGGACTAGCGGGAAGTACGAGCAGTACTTC.